This is a list of T cell receptor beta chains from one sample in a study of blood T cell repertoires in COVID-19. Sequencing was performed with immunoSEQ multiplex PCR; in TCRdb, only in-frame clones are kept and a portion is missing. The sample consists of approximately 210,000 clones, around 80% of them appearing once. The source material was peripheral blood. All receptors come from a woman older than 75 with COVID-19, enrolled during active disease. The CDR3 runs from the conserved cysteine through the conserved F or W. A D gene is named only where the DNA matches it firmly. For some rows the clone size is stated as once, few or many, or as a class when expanded; others skip it.

clone_size d_call j_call v_call cdr3_nt cdr3_aa
. TRBD2 TRBJ2-3 TRBV5-4 TGTGCCAGCAGCTTGGCGGCTAGCGGGGGTCTGACGCAGTATTTT CASSLAASGGLTQYF
few TRBD1 TRBJ1-1 TRBV7-2 TGTGCCAGCAGCTTATACGGGACAGGGATCACTGAAGCTTTCTTT CASSLYGTGITEAFF
many . TRBJ1-5 TRBV6-2/TRBV6-3 TGTGCCAGCAGTTCACTTCTTCCAAATCAGCCCCAGCATTTT CASSSLLPNQPQHF
. . TRBJ1-4 TRBV28 TGTGCCAGCAGTTTATTGGCAGGGGCTAATGAAAAACTGTTTTTT CASSLLAGANEKLFF
. TRBD1 TRBJ2-7 TRBV5-6 TGTGCCAGCAGCTGGACGGGACAGGGGGCCTACGAGCAGTACTTC CASSWTGQGAYEQYF
. TRBD2 TRBJ2-4 TRBV27 TGTGCCAGCAGTTTGGGAGGGTTACTAGCCAAAAACATTCAGTACTTC CASSLGGLLAKNIQYF
. . TRBJ1-6 TRBV19 TGTGCCAGTAGTATAGACCTTCGTTCACCCCTCCACTTT CASSIDLRSPLHF
. . TRBJ1-5 TRBV20-1 TGCAGTGCTAGAGATGAGTCCTCTCAGCATTTT CSARDESSQHF
. TRBD2 TRBJ2-7 TRBV5-1 TGCGCCAGCAGCTTGGCACCTGGGGGGGTCTACGAGCAGTACTTC CASSLAPGGVYEQYF
. . TRBJ1-4 TRBV15 TGTGCCACCAGCAGAGCGGCGATTGGAGGTGAAAAACTGTTTTTT CATSRAAIGGEKLFF
. TRBD1 TRBJ1-5 TRBV10-3 TGTGCCATCAGTGGGGACAGGAGCAATCAGCCCCAGCATTTT CAISGDRSNQPQHF
. TRBD1 TRBJ1-2 TRBV24-1 TGTGCCACCAGTGAGGGGGGACAGGGGGCCAACTATGGCTACACCTTC CATSEGGQGANYGYTF
. . TRBJ2-7 TRBV6-5 TGTGCCAGCAGTTACTCGAACAGCTACGAGCAGTACTTC CASSYSNSYEQYF
. . TRBJ2-5 TRBV2 TGTGCCAGCACCCTGGACAGAACTCAAGAGACCCAGTACTTC CASTLDRTQETQYF
. . TRBJ2-1 TRBV11-2 TGTGCCAGCAGCCCAAGTGGGCCCTCTTACAATGAGCAGTTCTTC CASSPSGPSYNEQFF
. TRBD1 TRBJ2-2 TRBV4-3 TGCGCCAGCAGCCTCACGACAGGGCCGGGGGAGCTGTTTTTT CASSLTTGPGELFF
. . TRBJ2-1 TRBV20-1 TGCAGTGCTGCACCTAGCAATGAGCAGTTCTTC CSAAPSNEQFF
. TRBD1 TRBJ2-2 TRBV19 TGTGCCAGTAGCCAACAGGGGGTTGGTGGGGAGCTGTTTTTT CASSQQGVGGELFF
. . TRBJ1-5 TRBV6-6 TGTGCCAGCAGTTACACCAGGGGACAGCCCCAGCATTTT CASSYTRGQPQHF
. TRBD2 TRBJ2-3 TRBV30 TGTGCCTGGAGACTAGCGGGGGGGCCTGATACGCAGTATTTT CAWRLAGGPDTQYF
. . TRBJ1-1 TRBV11-2 TGTGCCACCATTAGTGGCCGAGGGAACACTGAAGCTTTCTTT CATISGRGNTEAFF
. . TRBJ2-6 TRBV4-1 TGCGCCAGCAGCCAAGTTAGCTCTGGGGCCAACGTCCTGACTTTC CASSQVSSGANVLTF
once . TRBJ1-6 TRBV6-2/TRBV6-3 TGTGCCAGCAGTTACGCCAGGGTTGGTTCACCCCTCCACTTT CASSYARVGSPLHF
. TRBD1 TRBJ1-3 TRBV28 TGTGCCAGCAGTCTCGACAGGGAAAACACCATATATTTT CASSLDRENTIYF
. TRBD1 TRBJ2-1 TRBV20-1 TGCAGTGGGGACAGTCACAATGAGCAGTTCTTC CSGDSHNEQFF
. TRBD1 TRBJ1-5 TRBV5-1 TGCGCCAGCAGCCCAGGACAGGGGGGGCAGCCCCAGCATTTT CASSPGQGGQPQHF
. TRBD1 TRBJ2-3 TRBV14 TGTGCCAGCAGCCAGACAGGGTCAGATACGCAGTATTTT CASSQTGSDTQYF
. . TRBJ2-1 TRBV5-1 TGCGCCAGCAGGAGTCAGCGGGGACAGGAGAGTTCCTACAATGAGCAGTTCTTC CASRSQRGQESSYNEQFF
few . TRBJ2-3 TRBV5-1 TGCGCCAGCAGCTTTGAACAGGGTATGGGAGATACGCAGTATTTT CASSFEQGMGDTQYF
. TRBD1 TRBJ1-1 TRBV2 TGTGCCAGCAGAGACTGGACAGGGGGGTCCACTGAAGCTTTCTTT CASRDWTGGSTEAFF
. . TRBJ1-2 TRBV5-5 TGTGCCAGCAGCCTATTCGAGGAGGGGCCCTATGGCTACACCTTC CASSLFEEGPYGYTF
. . TRBJ2-1 TRBV19 TGTGCCAGTAGTATTTCAGTGTCCCTCTACAATGAGCAGTTCTTC CASSISVSLYNEQFF
. TRBD1 TRBJ2-7 TRBV3-1/TRBV3-2 TGTGCCAGCAGCCAGAGTGGGACAGGGCCTAGAGAGCAGTACTTC CASSQSGTGPREQYF
. . TRBJ2-6 TRBV19 TGTGCCAGTATGAGATCGGGGGCCAACGTCCTGACTTTC CASMRSGANVLTF
. TRBD1 TRBJ1-1 TRBV12-3/TRBV12-4 TGTGCCAGCAGTCCGGACAGGGGGCACGCTTTCTTT CASSPDRGHAFF
. . TRBJ1-4 TRBV9 TGTGCCAGCAGCCTAGACAGATACCCTGAAAAACTGTTTTTT CASSLDRYPEKLFF
. TRBD1 TRBJ2-1 TRBV18 TGTGCCAGCTCGTCACAGGGGGCGGATAGTGAGCAGTTCTTC CASSSQGADSEQFF
once . TRBJ1-4 TRBV4-1 TGCGCCAGCAGCTTAAGGCAGGCTGGGGAAAAACTGTTTTTT CASSLRQAGEKLFF
. TRBD2 TRBJ2-3 TRBV5-4 TGTGCCAGCAGCTTGGTCCCAGCGGGGACGGGTACAGATACGCAGTATTTT CASSLVPAGTGTDTQYF
. . TRBJ2-3 TRBV4-1 TGCGCCAGCAGCCAAGAGGACATTACAGATACGCAGTATTTT CASSQEDITDTQYF
. TRBD1 TRBJ1-2 TRBV3-1/TRBV3-2 TGTGCCAGCAGCCAACCGGGACAGAACTATGGCTACACCTTC CASSQPGQNYGYTF
once TRBD1 TRBJ1-6 TRBV25-1 TGTGCCAGCAGCCCCACAGGGGGCCAAAATTCACCCCTCCACTTT CASSPTGGQNSPLHF
. . TRBJ1-6 TRBV7-9 TGTGCCAGCATCCCCGGGGGGCAAAATTCACCCCTCCACTTT CASIPGGQNSPLHF
. . TRBJ1-2 TRBV11-3 TGTGCCAGCAGCTTGTGGATCCTAGCTAACTATGGCTACACCTTC CASSLWILANYGYTF
few . TRBJ2-2 TRBV2 TGTGCCAGCAGGCTTACAGGGAGTAGGAAGTCCACCGGGGAGCTGTTTTTT CASRLTGSRKSTGELFF
. TRBD2 TRBJ2-3 TRBV2 TGTGCCAGCAGGGAACTAGCGGGGGGATCTAGCACAGATACGCAGTATTTT CASRELAGGSSTDTQYF
. . TRBJ1-2 TRBV28 TGTGCCAGCAGTTCTCTACAGGGTAGGGGTGGCTACACCTTC CASSSLQGRGGYTF
once . TRBJ2-3 TRBV18 TGTGCCAGCTCACGCGCGGGGGCCCGAGATACGCAGTATTTT CASSRAGARDTQYF
. . TRBJ1-1 TRBV5-1 TGCGCCAGCAGCTTGGACACAGGGAAGCCTTGGGCTGAAGCTTTCTTT CASSLDTGKPWAEAFF
. TRBD1 TRBJ1-2 TRBV7-3 TGTGCCAGCAGCCCAGACAGGGTCAGCTACACCTTC CASSPDRVSYTF
. TRBD1 TRBJ1-6 TRBV3-1/TRBV3-2 TGTGCCAGCAGCCAACTCAGACAGGGGATTTCACCCCTCCACTTT CASSQLRQGISPLHF
. TRBD1 TRBJ1-5 TRBV6-6 TGTGCCAGCAGTCCTTCAGACAGGGACTTCGATCAGCCCCAGCATTTT CASSPSDRDFDQPQHF
. . TRBJ1-1 TRBV2 TGTGCCAGCCTGATTCCGGGAGTCACTGAAGCTTTCTTT CASLIPGVTEAFF
. . TRBJ1-5 TRBV11-3 TGTGCCAGCAGCTTTGCGCGGGATAGCAATCAGCCCCAGCATTTT CASSFARDSNQPQHF
. . TRBJ2-3 TRBV19 TGTGCCAGCCAAACTCCACCGGGACTTGGAGCAGATACGCAGTATTTT CASQTPPGLGADTQYF
few . TRBJ2-2 TRBV2 TGTGCCAGCAGCCAGGCGAACACCGGGGAGCTGTTTTTT CASSQANTGELFF
. TRBD1 TRBJ1-2 TRBV6-5 TGTGCCAGCAGTACAAGAGACAGGGGGATCTATGGCTACACCTTC CASSTRDRGIYGYTF
once . TRBJ1-4 TRBV5-4 TGTGCCAGCAGCTTGGGACAACGAGGGAATGAAAAACTGTTTTTT CASSLGQRGNEKLFF
. . TRBJ2-3 TRBV6-6 TGTGCCAGCAGCCCAGGGGCAGATACGCAGTATTTT CASSPGADTQYF